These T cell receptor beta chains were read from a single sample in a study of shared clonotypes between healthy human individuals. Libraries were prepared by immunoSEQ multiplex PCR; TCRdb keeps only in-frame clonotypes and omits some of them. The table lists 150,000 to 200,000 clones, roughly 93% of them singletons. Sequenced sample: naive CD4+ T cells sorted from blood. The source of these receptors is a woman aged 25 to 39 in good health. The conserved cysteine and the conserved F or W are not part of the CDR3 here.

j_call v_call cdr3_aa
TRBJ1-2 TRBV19 ASNTAGGYYGYT
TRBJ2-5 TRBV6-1 ASSELRGTQY
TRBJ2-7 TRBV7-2 ASSLNARGGRNEQY
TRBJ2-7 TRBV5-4 ASSLNPGQGYEQY
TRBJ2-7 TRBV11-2 ASVRTGSSYEQY
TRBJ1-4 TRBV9 ASSPQGGGSTNEKLF
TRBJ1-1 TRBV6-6 ASTSAGEAF
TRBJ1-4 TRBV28 ASSLNRAANEKLF
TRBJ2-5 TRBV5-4 ASSPGGPLRQETQY
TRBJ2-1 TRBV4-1 ASSQDNGRVYNEQF
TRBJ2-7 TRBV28 ASSASGQGSYEQY
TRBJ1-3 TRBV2 ASSPPGGVSGNTIY
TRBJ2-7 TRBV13 AGSARGEQY
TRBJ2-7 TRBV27 ASSSRRGLDYEQY
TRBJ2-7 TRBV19 ASSFARAYEQY
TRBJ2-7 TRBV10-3 AISTTPGVLSEQY
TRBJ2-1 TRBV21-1 ASSDRGQGYNEQF
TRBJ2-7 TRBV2 ASRTPGLAGTEQY
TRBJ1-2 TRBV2 ATRDRAYGYT
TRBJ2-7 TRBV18 ASSQRELPREQY
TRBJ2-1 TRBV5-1 ASSLGQGYEQF
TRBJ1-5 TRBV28 ASSLSRVGSPQH
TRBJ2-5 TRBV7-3 ASSFGGEETQY
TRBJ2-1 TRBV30 AWSRGTSYNEQF
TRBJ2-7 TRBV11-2 ASSVAGGRGVIDSYEQY
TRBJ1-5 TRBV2 ASSEALVGSQPQH
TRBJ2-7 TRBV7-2 ASSLGQPTYEQY
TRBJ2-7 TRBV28 ASSSDWTSGYEQY
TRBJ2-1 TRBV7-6 ASSLGGSPNEQF
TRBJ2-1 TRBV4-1 ASSQEVRNSGRNEQF
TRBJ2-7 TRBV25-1 ASSETQGSGRPRQY
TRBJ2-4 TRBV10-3 AISDPDSVGAKNIQY
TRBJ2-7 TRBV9 ASSAGTSSYEQY
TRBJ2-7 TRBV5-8 ASSLTLGKYEQY
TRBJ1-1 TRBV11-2 ASSLLGDTEAF
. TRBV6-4 ASSESRAGDEQY
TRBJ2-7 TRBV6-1 ASSEVAGGSYEQY
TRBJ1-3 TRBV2 ASSEQILSGNTIY
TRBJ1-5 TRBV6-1 ASSESYMGVSNQPQH
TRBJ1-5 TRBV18 ASSPTGKDQPQH
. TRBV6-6 ASSVRERSYEQY
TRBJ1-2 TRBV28 ASSRGPGIDGYT
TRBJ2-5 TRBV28 ASSFPGQAPETQY
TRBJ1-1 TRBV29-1 SAPGHSLNTEAF
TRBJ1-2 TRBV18 ASSPGPNTIKLYGYT
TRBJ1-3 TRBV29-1 SVGDDSGNTIY
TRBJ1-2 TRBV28 ATTDEGYT
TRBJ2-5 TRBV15 ATSSVVGRIQETQY
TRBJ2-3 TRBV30 AWRGVAGGRTDTQY
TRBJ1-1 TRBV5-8 ASSTGQPLGTEAF
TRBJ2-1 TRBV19 ASSKASSYNEQF
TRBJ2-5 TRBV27 ASSIRGKETQY
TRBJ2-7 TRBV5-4 ASSLSGTQAYEQY
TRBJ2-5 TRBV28 ASSTRQETQY
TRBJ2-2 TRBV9 ASSVGGLAGNTGELF
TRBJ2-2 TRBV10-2 ASSESMGTLANTGELF
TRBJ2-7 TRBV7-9 ASSLYRQVGNYEQY
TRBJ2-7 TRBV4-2 ASSQVGTRSYEQY
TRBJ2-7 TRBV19 ASSMPGRGSYEQY